This T cell receptor (beta chain) emerged from a study of control samples from healthy donors and cancer patients. This clone was observed once. The protocol was immunoSEQ multiplex PCR, while the TCRdb copy is restricted to in-frame clones and leaves out a portion. The sample records some 150,000 clones, roughly 95% being singletons. CDR1 is LGHNA and CDR2 is YNFKEQ in the germline V gene. Trimming cost V 3 bases and J 3 bases, with 14 bases left between them. The CDR3 length is 15 residues. V is TRBV4-2 and J is TRBJ1-2; no reliable D call. This receptor was identified in a young woman in good health. Material: blood. CDR3 loop: CASSQALGSYYGYTF. The CDR3 region has the DNA TGTGCCAGCAGCCAGGCCCTGGGTTCTTACTATGGCTACACCTTC.